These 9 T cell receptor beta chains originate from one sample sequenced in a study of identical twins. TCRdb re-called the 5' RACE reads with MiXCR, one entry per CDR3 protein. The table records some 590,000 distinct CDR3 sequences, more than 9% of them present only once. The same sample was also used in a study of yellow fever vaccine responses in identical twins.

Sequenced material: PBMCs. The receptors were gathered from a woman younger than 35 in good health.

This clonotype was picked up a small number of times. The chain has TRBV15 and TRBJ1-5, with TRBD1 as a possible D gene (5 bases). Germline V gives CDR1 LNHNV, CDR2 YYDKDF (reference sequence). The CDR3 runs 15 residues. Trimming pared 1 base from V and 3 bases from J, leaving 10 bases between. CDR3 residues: CATSRGGTDNQPQHF. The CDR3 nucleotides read TGTGCCACCAGCAGAGGGGGGACTGACAATCAGCCCCAGCATTTT.

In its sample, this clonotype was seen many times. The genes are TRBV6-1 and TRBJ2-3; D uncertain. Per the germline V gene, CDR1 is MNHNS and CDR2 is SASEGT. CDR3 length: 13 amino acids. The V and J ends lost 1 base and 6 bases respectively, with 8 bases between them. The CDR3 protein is CASSEGVWDTQYF. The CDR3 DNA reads TGTGCCAGCAGTGAAGGGGTTTGGGATACGCAGTATTTT.

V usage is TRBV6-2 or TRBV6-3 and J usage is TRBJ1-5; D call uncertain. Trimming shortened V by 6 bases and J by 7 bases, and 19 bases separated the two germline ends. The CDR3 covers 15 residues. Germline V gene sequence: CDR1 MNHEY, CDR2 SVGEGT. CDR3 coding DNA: TGTGCCAGCAGCCCCTCGGGAGGGAGCGGGCAGCCCCAGCATTTT. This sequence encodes CASSPSGGSGQPQHF.

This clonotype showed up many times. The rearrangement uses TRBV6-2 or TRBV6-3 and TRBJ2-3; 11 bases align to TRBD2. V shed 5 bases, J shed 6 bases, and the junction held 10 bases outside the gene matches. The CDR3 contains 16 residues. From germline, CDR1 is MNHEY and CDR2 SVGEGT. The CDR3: CASSDLAGGPGDTQYF. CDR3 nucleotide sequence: TGTGCCAGCAGTGATTTAGCGGGGGGGCCAGGGGATACGCAGTATTTT.

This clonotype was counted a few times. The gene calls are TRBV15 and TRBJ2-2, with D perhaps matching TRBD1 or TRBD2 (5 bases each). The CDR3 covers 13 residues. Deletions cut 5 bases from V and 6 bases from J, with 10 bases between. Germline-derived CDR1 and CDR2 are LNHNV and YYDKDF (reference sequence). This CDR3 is CATSELGAGELFF. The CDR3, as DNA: TGTGCCACCAGCGAGCTGGGGGCCGGGGAGCTGTTTTTT.

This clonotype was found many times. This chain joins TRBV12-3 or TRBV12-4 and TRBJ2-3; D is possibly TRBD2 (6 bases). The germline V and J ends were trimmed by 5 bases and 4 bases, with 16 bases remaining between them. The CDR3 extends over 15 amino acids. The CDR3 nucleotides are TGTGCCAGCAGTAGAAAGACTAGATTGGCAGATACGCAGTATTTT. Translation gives CASSRKTRLADTQYF.

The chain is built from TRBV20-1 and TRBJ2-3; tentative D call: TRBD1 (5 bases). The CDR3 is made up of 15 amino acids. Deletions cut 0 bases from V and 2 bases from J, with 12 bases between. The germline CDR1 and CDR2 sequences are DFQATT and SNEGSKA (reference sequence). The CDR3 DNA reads TGCAGTGCTAGAGACCATCAGGGCTCCACAGATACGCAGTATTTT. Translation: CSARDHQGSTDTQYF.

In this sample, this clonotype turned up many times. CDR3 in DNA: TGTGCCACCAACGTGATCGGCGGGGAGCTGTTTTTT. Protein sequence: CATNVIGGELFF. The chain is built from TRBV10-3 and TRBJ2-2, with D unresolved. The CDR3 has 12 amino acids. V was cut by 10 bases and J by 7 bases, with 13 bases left in between. The germline gives CDR1 ENHRY, CDR2 SYGVKD.

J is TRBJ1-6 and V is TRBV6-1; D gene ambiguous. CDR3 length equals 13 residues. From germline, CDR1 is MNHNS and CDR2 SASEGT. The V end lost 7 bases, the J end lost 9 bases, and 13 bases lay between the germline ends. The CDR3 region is CASKVWGRSPLHF. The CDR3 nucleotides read TGTGCCAGCAAGGTTTGGGGTCGTTCACCCCTCCACTTT.